This TCR beta chain was sequenced for a study of blood T cell repertoires in COVID-19. Study as a whole: T cells, B-cell-depleted T cells, or PBMCs provided the cDNA or gDNA that served as material.

As handled by the study authors: Amplification from reference gene primers served as the basis for estimated nucleated cell counts. Measured with immunoSEQ multiplex PCR; TCRdb has only the in-frame clones, and not every one. That table supplies the V and J calls and clone size; D and trimming were determined from the DNA. This sample carries about 270,000 clones, approximately 91% of them seen once, and the ten largest clones take approximately 2.6%. This CDR3 is built from 14 residues. Germline trimming cut 5 bases from V and 3 bases from J; bases unmatched to any gene: 2. The germline V gene has CDR1 LGHNA and CDR2 YNFKEQ.

The TCR sequence derives from a person aged 18 to 35 with COVID-19, enrolled during active disease. The rearrangement joins TRBV4-2 to TRBJ2-2; the match to TRBD1 covers 8 bases. The sequenced sample was peripheral blood. The CDR3 reads CASSYRGDTGELFF. For the CDR3, the DNA is TGTGCCAGCAGCTACAGGGGGGACACCGGGGAGCTGTTTTTT.